The clone carrying this T cell receptor beta chain showed up just once. Its specificity is unknown. Donors likely had unrecorded immune exposures despite being nominally healthy when sampled. The sample comes from a study of cytomegalovirus exposure and HLA in healthy donors. On the study more broadly: There were roughly 80 million unique TCRs (from HLA-typed donors) in an early data release.

With 60 Vbeta and 13 Jbeta primers, the PCR was carried out. Clones were sequenced by immunoSEQ multiplex PCR, and TCRdb holds only the in-frame ones, with some missing. The sample lists more than 95,000 clones, roughly 80% occurring once. General observations from the study: There were reportedly fewer N-insertions in an Asian-associated ancestry cluster than the roughly 670-donor mean, in a later analysis. Most TCR sequences were uncommon, yet certain public TCRs appeared in many donors.

The receptor's source is a man aged 25-45 years in good health and CMV-seropositive. The sequencing input was PBMCs.

CDR3 coding DNA: TGTGCCAGCAGCGTAGTAGGTGAACGAACTGCGGCAATGAACACTGAAGCTTTCTTT. As protein: CASSVVGERTAAMNTEAFF. The rearrangement uses TRBV9 and TRBJ1-1; no clear D. The CDR3 is made up of 19 amino acids. The V gene lost 0 bases and the J gene lost 0 bases, with 21 bases spanning the gap. CDR1 and CDR2 (germline): SGDLS, YYNGEE.